This T cell receptor beta chain emerged from a study of T cell repertoires in cytomegalovirus infection. V gave up 4 bases and J gave up 2 bases, with 15 bases separating them. CDR3 size: 16 residues. Germline CDR1 reads SGHRS; CDR2 reads YFSETQ. TCRdb reanalysed the reads using MiXCR and keeps one entry per CDR3 protein. Counted here are some 700,000 distinct CDR3 sequences, 35% to 45% occurring once; the ten biggest clones make up 2.5% to 3%. The clonotype was recovered from a human donor in good health (CMV status not recorded). Some clones in this sample may be carry-over from other donors' samples. The chain recombines TRBV5-1 with TRBJ2-2; the D gene is possibly TRBD1 (6 bases). The sequenced sample was PBMCs. The CDR3: CASSVHGTSNTGELFF. The CDR3 DNA reads TGCGCCAGCAGCGTCCACGGGACATCCAACACCGGGGAGCTGTTTTTT.